This is a list of T cell receptor beta chains from one sample in a study of early T cells in non-severe SARS-CoV-2 infection. Using its own MiXCR run on the 5' RACE reads, TCRdb lists one record per CDR3 protein. The sample has tens of thousands of distinct CDR3 sequences, approximately 13% seen once. Sequencing was carried out using whole blood. Receptor source: an adult who was a healthcare worker with PCR-confirmed SARS-CoV-2 infection or an uninfected control (not recorded which). The CDR3 runs from the conserved cysteine through the conserved F or W. Fields, in order: clone size, V gene, D gene, J gene, CDR3 DNA, CDR3 protein. The D gene is left open where the match is weak. Some rows have no size entry. The others give once, few or many, or a class for an expanded clone.

abundance: few
v_gene: TRBV5-1
d_gene: TRBD1
j_gene: TRBJ1-1
CDR3nt: TGCGCCAGCAGCCCGGACAGGGGAATTACTGAAGCTTTCTTT
CDR3aa: CASSPDRGITEAFF

abundance: .
v_gene: TRBV19
d_gene: .
j_gene: TRBJ2-7
CDR3nt: TGTGCCAGTAGTACGGGACTTTTACGGGAGCAGTACTTC
CDR3aa: CASSTGLLREQYF

abundance: .
v_gene: TRBV9
d_gene: .
j_gene: TRBJ1-2
CDR3nt: TGTGCCAGCAGCGTAGAGATGCGTTTCGGGGGAACTTATGGCTACACCTTC
CDR3aa: CASSVEMRFGGTYGYTF

abundance: many
v_gene: TRBV20-1
d_gene: .
j_gene: TRBJ2-4
CDR3nt: TGCAGTGCTAGAGAACCTACTGGTTTCAAAAACATTCAGTACTTC
CDR3aa: CSAREPTGFKNIQYF

abundance: many
v_gene: TRBV5-5
d_gene: TRBD2
j_gene: TRBJ2-5
CDR3nt: TGTGCCAGCAGCCCCTTAGCGGGGGGGCACCCAGAGACCCAGTACTTC
CDR3aa: CASSPLAGGHPETQYF

abundance: few
v_gene: TRBV9
d_gene: .
j_gene: TRBJ2-1
CDR3nt: TGTGCCAGCAGCTCACAGGGCAATGAGCAGTTCTTC
CDR3aa: CASSSQGNEQFF

abundance: many
v_gene: TRBV3-1
d_gene: .
j_gene: TRBJ2-3
CDR3nt: TGTGCCAGCAGCCCCGTGGCAGCTGGCACAGATACGCAGTATTTT
CDR3aa: CASSPVAAGTDTQYF

abundance: .
v_gene: TRBV27
d_gene: .
j_gene: TRBJ2-3
CDR3nt: TGTGCCAGCAGTTGGACTGTGAGAGATACGCAGTATTTT
CDR3aa: CASSWTVRDTQYF

abundance: many
v_gene: TRBV29-1
d_gene: TRBD2
j_gene: TRBJ2-1
CDR3nt: TGCAGCGTAACTAGCGGTTTTAATGAGCAGTTCTTC
CDR3aa: CSVTSGFNEQFF

abundance: few
v_gene: TRBV7-6
d_gene: .
j_gene: TRBJ1-3
CDR3nt: TGTGCCAGCAGCTTAGCGCGAGGAGGGCATGGAAACACCATATATTTT
CDR3aa: CASSLARGGHGNTIYF

abundance: .
v_gene: TRBV5-1
d_gene: .
j_gene: TRBJ2-4
CDR3nt: TGCGCCAGCTATAGCGGGACAGGGAAAAACATTCAGTACTTC
CDR3aa: CASYSGTGKNIQYF

abundance: many
v_gene: TRBV9
d_gene: .
j_gene: TRBJ1-1
CDR3nt: TGTGCCAGCAGTGTCACAGGGATGACTGAAGCTTTCTTT
CDR3aa: CASSVTGMTEAFF

abundance: many
v_gene: TRBV4-3
d_gene: .
j_gene: TRBJ1-2
CDR3nt: TGCGCCAGCAGCCAGGACCGGGACCAACTTTATGGCTACACCTTC
CDR3aa: CASSQDRDQLYGYTF

abundance: many
v_gene: TRBV6-1
d_gene: TRBD1
j_gene: TRBJ1-2
CDR3nt: TGTGCCAGCCAAGCAACAGGGGAGGGTTATGGCTACACCTTC
CDR3aa: CASQATGEGYGYTF

abundance: many
v_gene: TRBV19
d_gene: .
j_gene: TRBJ2-6
CDR3nt: TGTGCCAGTCGACCCAGAGGCGGTGGGGCCAACGTCCTGACTTTC
CDR3aa: CASRPRGGGANVLTF

abundance: .
v_gene: TRBV2
d_gene: .
j_gene: TRBJ1-2
CDR3nt: TGTGCCAGCAAATTGGACAGTGACTATGGCTACACCTTC
CDR3aa: CASKLDSDYGYTF

abundance: .
v_gene: TRBV20-1
d_gene: .
j_gene: TRBJ2-7
CDR3nt: TGCAGTGCTACCCAAACAAACAGGGGAGGTACCTACGAGCAGTACTTC
CDR3aa: CSATQTNRGGTYEQYF

abundance: many
v_gene: TRBV18
d_gene: TRBD1
j_gene: TRBJ2-1
CDR3nt: TGTGCCAGCTCACCACCGAGGACAGGGATGTACAATGAGCAGTTCTTC
CDR3aa: CASSPPRTGMYNEQFF

abundance: .
v_gene: TRBV7-9
d_gene: .
j_gene: TRBJ1-3
CDR3nt: TGTGCCAGCAGCAAACCGGGCCTAAGCTCTGGAAACACCATATATTTT
CDR3aa: CASSKPGLSSGNTIYF

abundance: many
v_gene: TRBV20-1
d_gene: TRBD1
j_gene: TRBJ2-7
CDR3nt: TGCAGTGCCGCCACCCAATGGACAGGGACCTACGAGCAGTACTTC
CDR3aa: CSAATQWTGTYEQYF

abundance: .
v_gene: TRBV19
d_gene: .
j_gene: TRBJ2-2
CDR3nt: TGTGCCAGTAGTATGCTCGCGACGGTTTCCGGGGAGCTGTTTTTT
CDR3aa: CASSMLATVSGELFF

abundance: .
v_gene: TRBV9
d_gene: .
j_gene: TRBJ2-1
CDR3nt: TGTGCCAGCAGCGTAGGGGTCCCAGGGGAGCAGTTCTTC
CDR3aa: CASSVGVPGEQFF

abundance: few
v_gene: TRBV6-2/TRBV6-3
d_gene: .
j_gene: TRBJ2-4
CDR3nt: TGTGCCAGTACGAGGTCAACCTTCGAAGCCAAAAACATTCAGTACTTC
CDR3aa: CASTRSTFEAKNIQYF

abundance: few
v_gene: TRBV6-2/TRBV6-3
d_gene: .
j_gene: TRBJ2-7
CDR3nt: TGTGCCAGCAGAAAGGGGGGGCTCTCCTACGAGCAGTACTTC
CDR3aa: CASRKGGLSYEQYF

abundance: few
v_gene: TRBV29-1
d_gene: .
j_gene: TRBJ1-2
CDR3nt: TGCAGCGTTGAAGGGGCCACTAGCTATGGCTACACCTTC
CDR3aa: CSVEGATSYGYTF

abundance: many
v_gene: TRBV7-8
d_gene: .
j_gene: TRBJ2-1
CDR3nt: TGTGCCAGCAGCTTAGACCGAGCGTCCTACAATGAGCAGTTCTTC
CDR3aa: CASSLDRASYNEQFF

abundance: .
v_gene: TRBV4-3
d_gene: TRBD2
j_gene: TRBJ2-7
CDR3nt: TGCGCCAGCAGCCAAGATCGGGGGGTCGGGACTCGGTCCTACGAGCAGTACTTC
CDR3aa: CASSQDRGVGTRSYEQYF

abundance: .
v_gene: TRBV5-4
d_gene: .
j_gene: TRBJ1-5
CDR3nt: TGTGCCAGCAGTGATGCAGGGGACCAGCCCCAGCATTTT
CDR3aa: CASSDAGDQPQHF

abundance: .
v_gene: TRBV7-8
d_gene: .
j_gene: TRBJ2-3
CDR3nt: TGTGCCAGCAGCTTGGGGGAGACAGATACGCAGTATTTT
CDR3aa: CASSLGETDTQYF

abundance: .
v_gene: TRBV3-1
d_gene: .
j_gene: TRBJ1-2
CDR3nt: TGTGCCAGCAGCCTAGCAGGGATTCCCGGCTATGGCTACACCTTC
CDR3aa: CASSLAGIPGYGYTF

abundance: many
v_gene: TRBV6-4
d_gene: .
j_gene: TRBJ2-2
CDR3nt: TGTGCCAGCAGTGACAGCCAGGAGAACACCGGGGAGCTGTTTTTT
CDR3aa: CASSDSQENTGELFF

abundance: many
v_gene: TRBV20-1
d_gene: .
j_gene: TRBJ2-1
CDR3nt: TGCAGTGCCCGGCAGACTGAGCAGTTCTTC
CDR3aa: CSARQTEQFF

abundance: few
v_gene: TRBV30
d_gene: .
j_gene: TRBJ2-7
CDR3nt: TGTGCCTGGAGTGTAGGACACTCCTACGAGCAGTACTTC
CDR3aa: CAWSVGHSYEQYF

abundance: few
v_gene: TRBV29-1
d_gene: .
j_gene: TRBJ2-3
CDR3nt: TGCAGCGTTGACTTCGTTGTGAGTCCAGATACGCAGTATTTT
CDR3aa: CSVDFVVSPDTQYF

abundance: .
v_gene: TRBV30
d_gene: .
j_gene: TRBJ1-4
CDR3nt: TGTGCCTGCGCTAGAGGAGCCGGGGAAAAACTGTTTTTT
CDR3aa: CACARGAGEKLFF

abundance: many
v_gene: TRBV7-9
d_gene: .
j_gene: TRBJ2-1
CDR3nt: TGTGCCAGCAGCGTTGCGGGAAGCTACAATGAGCAGTTCTTC
CDR3aa: CASSVAGSYNEQFF

abundance: many
v_gene: TRBV13
d_gene: TRBD1
j_gene: TRBJ1-2
CDR3nt: TGTGCCAGCAGCTCCGACAGGGCCCCCTCCGGCGGCTACACCTTC
CDR3aa: CASSSDRAPSGGYTF

abundance: .
v_gene: TRBV20-1
d_gene: TRBD2
j_gene: TRBJ2-3
CDR3nt: TGCAGTGCTAGGTCGGCTAGCGGGAGTACAGATACGCAGTATTTT
CDR3aa: CSARSASGSTDTQYF

abundance: .
v_gene: TRBV12-3/TRBV12-4
d_gene: .
j_gene: TRBJ2-5
CDR3nt: TGTGCCAGCAGTTTAGGTGGGGGAGGAAACCAAGAGACCCAGTACTTC
CDR3aa: CASSLGGGGNQETQYF

abundance: few
v_gene: TRBV5-1
d_gene: TRBD2
j_gene: TRBJ2-1
CDR3nt: TGCGCCAGCAGCTTGGATTCCAGCGGGAGGGCTGAGTTCTTC
CDR3aa: CASSLDSSGRAEFF

abundance: .
v_gene: TRBV4-3
d_gene: .
j_gene: TRBJ2-1
CDR3nt: TGCGCCAGCAGCCAAGATCTCGGCGAAACCTACAATGAGCAGTTCTTC
CDR3aa: CASSQDLGETYNEQFF

abundance: .
v_gene: TRBV9
d_gene: .
j_gene: TRBJ2-1
CDR3nt: TGTGCCAGCAGCGTGGGCCTGGGGTACAATGAGCAGTTCTTC
CDR3aa: CASSVGLGYNEQFF

abundance: few
v_gene: TRBV6-1
d_gene: TRBD1
j_gene: TRBJ2-1
CDR3nt: TGTGCCAGCAGTCGACAGGGGGCCAGCTACAATGAGCAGTTCTTC
CDR3aa: CASSRQGASYNEQFF

abundance: many
v_gene: TRBV20-1
d_gene: .
j_gene: TRBJ2-5
CDR3nt: TGCAGTGCTCGTGTTCTCTATGAGACCCAGTACTTC
CDR3aa: CSARVLYETQYF

abundance: many
v_gene: TRBV20-1
d_gene: .
j_gene: TRBJ2-3
CDR3nt: TGCAGTGCCCCCAGGGCGGGTGCAGATACGCAGTATTTT
CDR3aa: CSAPRAGADTQYF

abundance: many
v_gene: TRBV5-1
d_gene: TRBD1
j_gene: TRBJ1-6
CDR3nt: TGCGCCAGCAGCCTCAACCAGGGGGGTAACTCCCTCCACTTT
CDR3aa: CASSLNQGGNSLHF

abundance: many
v_gene: TRBV6-2/TRBV6-3
d_gene: .
j_gene: TRBJ1-5
CDR3nt: TGTGCCAGCAGCCAGGGATGGCCCCAGCATTTT
CDR3aa: CASSQGWPQHF

abundance: few
v_gene: TRBV20-1
d_gene: TRBD1
j_gene: TRBJ2-7
CDR3nt: TGCAGTGCTGGCCCCACCGGGACAGGAGTTGGATACGAGCAGTACTTC
CDR3aa: CSAGPTGTGVGYEQYF

abundance: many
v_gene: TRBV13
d_gene: .
j_gene: TRBJ1-6
CDR3nt: TGTGCCAGCAGCTTAGGCCGTGGGTGGAGGAGTGGTAATTCACCCCTCCACTTT
CDR3aa: CASSLGRGWRSGNSPLHF

abundance: .
v_gene: TRBV7-2
d_gene: .
j_gene: TRBJ1-3
CDR3nt: TGTGCCAGCAGCTTAGGTCGCCCAGGGGTTTACACCATATATTTT
CDR3aa: CASSLGRPGVYTIYF

abundance: .
v_gene: TRBV6-2/TRBV6-3
d_gene: TRBD2
j_gene: TRBJ2-1
CDR3nt: TGTGCCAGCAGTCTTAGCGGGGGGGTCTTCAATGAGCAGTTCTTC
CDR3aa: CASSLSGGVFNEQFF

abundance: medium-sized
v_gene: TRBV5-1
d_gene: .
j_gene: TRBJ2-5
CDR3nt: TGTGCCAGCAGCCTACAAGAGACCCAGTACTTC
CDR3aa: CASSLQETQYF

abundance: .
v_gene: TRBV20-1
d_gene: .
j_gene: TRBJ2-7
CDR3nt: TGCAGTGCTAGAGACCGACAGCAAGTCGGGGGGCAGTACTTC
CDR3aa: CSARDRQQVGGQYF

abundance: many
v_gene: TRBV20-1
d_gene: TRBD1
j_gene: TRBJ1-5
CDR3nt: TGCAGTGCTACGGGACAGTACAATCAGCCCCAGCATTTT
CDR3aa: CSATGQYNQPQHF